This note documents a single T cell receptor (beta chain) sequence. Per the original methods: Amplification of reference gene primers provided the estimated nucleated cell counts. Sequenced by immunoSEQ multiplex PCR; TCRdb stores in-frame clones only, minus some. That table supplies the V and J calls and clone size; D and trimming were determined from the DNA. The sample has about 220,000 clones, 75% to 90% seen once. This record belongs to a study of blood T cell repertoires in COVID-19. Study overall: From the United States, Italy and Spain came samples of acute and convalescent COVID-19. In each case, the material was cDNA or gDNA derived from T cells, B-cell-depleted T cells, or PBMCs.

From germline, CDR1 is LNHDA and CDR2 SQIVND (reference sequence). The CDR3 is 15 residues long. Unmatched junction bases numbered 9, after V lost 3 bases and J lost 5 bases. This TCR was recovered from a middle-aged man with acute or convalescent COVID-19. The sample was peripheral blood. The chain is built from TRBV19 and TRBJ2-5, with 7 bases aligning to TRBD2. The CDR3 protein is CASSISRGAGETQYF. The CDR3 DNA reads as TGTGCCAGTAGTATTTCGCGGGGAGCGGGGGAGACCCAGTACTTC.